This T cell receptor beta chain was profiled in a study of T cell responses to AZD1222 COVID-19 vaccine. The J segment lost 3 bases and the V segment lost 2 bases, leaving 0 bases of the junction unmatched. The CDR3 runs to 13 residues. Looked up from germline, CDR1 is KGHSH and CDR2 is LQKENI. Clones were read by immunoSEQ multiplex PCR, and TCRdb kept only the in-frame ones, dropping some. The table records fewer than 120,000 clones, 85% to 95% of them present only once. Notes on this clone: Its matching antigen is unknown. Other nucleotide sequences from this sample produce the same CDR3.

Whole-study results and caveats: Just 5 or 6 AZD1222 recipients tested seropositive at baseline. Unmutated variant regions are reportedly the target of nearly half of TCRs that are spike-specific. Donors were largely white British and mainly female; clonal diversity was possibly underestimated. There were repertoire samples only from the period after the peak T cell response.

Source: peripheral blood, taken on day 0 of AZD1222 vaccination. This chain connects TRBV18 to TRBJ1-1; 7 bases are a match to TRBD1. This receptor was identified in an adult in good health. CDR3 sequence reads: CASSPDRDTEAFF. In nucleotides, the CDR3 is TGTGCCAGCTCACCAGACAGGGACACTGAAGCTTTCTTT.